The sample holds one count of the clone carrying this T cell receptor (beta chain). These data are taken from a study of blood T cell repertoires in COVID-19. As for the study in general: Acute and convalescent COVID-19 samples came from the United States, Italy and Spain. PBMCs, B-cell-depleted T cells, or T cells provided the cDNA or gDNA that made up the material.

Trimming pared 5 bases from V and 0 bases from J, leaving 7 bases between. The CDR3 is 13 residues long. Those enrolled in Seattle joined during active infection and were followed longitudinally afterward. In the original analysis: Using reference gene primer amplification, nucleated cell counts were estimated. Some clones are missing from TCRdb's copy, which holds only in-frame ones; the method was immunoSEQ multiplex PCR. V and J calls plus clone size are reproduced from that table; the DNA served to infer D and trimming. The profile shows approximately 330,000 clones, roughly 90% of them singletons.

The TCR originated in a woman in her thirties or forties with COVID-19, enrolled during active disease. V and J are TRBV12-3 or TRBV12-4 and TRBJ1-1; the D is unclear. The specimen sequenced was peripheral blood. CDR3 sequence reads: CASSVTLNTEAFF. CDR3 in DNA: TGTGCCAGCAGTGTGACACTGAACACTGAAGCTTTCTTT.